One sample yielded the 18 T cell receptor beta chains listed below, sequenced in a study of T cell repertoires in cytomegalovirus infection (dated by TCRdb to about 2019). In light of the paper, this sample's treatment or condition label describes: in vitro stimulation with specific CMV peptide epitopes to enrich CMV-specific T cells. No cognate antigen is known for these TCRs. Instrument on record: Illumina HiSeq 1500. TCRdb trimmed public reads at Q25 via fastp, called clones via MiXCR and kept in-frame beta chains. One record per CDR3 amino acid sequence lists the most common genes and DNA. The sample yields some 480,000 distinct CDR3 sequences; about 33% were counted once. The ten largest clones capture 15% to 20% of the sample. The material sequenced was cultured PBMCs, taken from culture after CMV antigen stimulation. All receptors come from a human donor in good health (CMV status not recorded). Some clones in this sample may be carry-over from other donors' samples.

The gene calls are TRBV19 and TRBJ2-3; D not certain. Deletions cut 7 bases from V and 0 bases from J, with 11 bases between. Germline V gene data show CDR1 as LNHDA and CDR2 as SQIVND (reference sequence). This CDR3 comprises 14 residues. CDR3 in DNA: TGTGCCAGTACGTTAGATGATAGCACAGATACGCAGTATTTT. Translated: CASTLDDSTDTQYF.

The chain links TRBV11-2 to TRBJ2-3, with D hard to call. The V gene's germline CDR1 is SGHAT and CDR2 FQNNGV. The CDR3 length is 14 residues. Trimming shortened V by 2 bases and J by 3 bases, and 9 bases separated the two germline ends. CDR3 bases: TGTGCCAGCAGCTTAACAGCTTTAACAGATACGCAGTATTTT. Its translation is CASSLTALTDTQYF. Full variable domain (remainder filled in from reference TRBV11-2 and TRBJ2-3): EAGVAQSPRYKIIEKRQSVAFWCNPISGHATLYWYQQILGQGPKLLIQFQNNGVVDDSQLPKDRFSAERLKGVDSTLKIQPAKLEDSAVYLCASSLTALTDTQYFGPGTRLTVL.

This clonotype was counted a few times. V and J are TRBV7-2 and TRBJ1-1; no reliable D call. V was clipped by 3 bases and J by 1 base, with 21 bases between them. Germline V gene lookup returns CDR1 SGHTA and CDR2 FQGNSA. The CDR3 sequence is 18 residues long. In nucleotides, the CDR3 is TGTGCCAGCAGCTTTAATCTAGGGCCAGCCAAAACGAACACTGAAGCTTTCTTT. Residues: CASSFNLGPAKTNTEAFF.

The table lists this clonotype with a few counts. CDR3 protein: CASSPIRGTSTTDTQYF. The CDR3 DNA is TGTGCCAGCAGCCCTATTCGTGGGACTAGTACCACAGATACGCAGTATTTT. V is TRBV7-6 and J is TRBJ2-3, with 8 bases identical to TRBD2. This CDR3 region has 17 residues. With 5 bases clipped from V and 2 bases from J, the junction kept 12 bases outside the gene matches. Germline assignment: CDR1 SGHVS and CDR2 FNYEAQ. The full variable domain, completed using reference TRBV7-6 and TRBJ2-3, is GAGVSQSPRYKVTKRGQDVALRCDPISGHVSLYWYRQALGQGPEFLTYFNYEAQQDKSGLPNDRFSAERPEGSISTLTIQRTEQRDSAMYRCASSPIRGTSTTDTQYFGPGTRLTVL.

The chain carries TRBV19 and TRBJ2-7; 7 nucleotides align to TRBD2. Per germline, CDR1 LNHDA and CDR2 SQIVND (reference sequence). The CDR3 loop spans 18 amino acids. With 3 bases clipped from V and 3 bases from J, the junction kept 17 bases outside the gene matches. CDR3 coding DNA: TGTGCCAGTAGTATCCAGGGACCGGGAGGTGTCAAAAACTACGAGCAGTACTTC. Its translation: CASSIQGPGGVKNYEQYF.

This clonotype turned up a few times. The rearrangement links TRBV6-5 to TRBJ2-7, with 9 positions matching TRBD1. With V trimmed by 6 bases and J by 5 bases, 11 bases remained unmatched. CDR3 length: 15 residues. Germline V gives CDR1 MNHEY, CDR2 SVGAGI. The CDR3 DNA reads as TGTGCCAGCAGAGCCCTTGGGACAGGGTTGCACGAGCAGTACTTC. Residues: CASRALGTGLHEQYF.

This chain links TRBV5-1 with TRBJ1-4; 10 bases match TRBD1. The CDR3 has 14 residues. Germline assignment: CDR1 SGHRS and CDR2 YFSETQ. V lost 3 bases, J lost 8 bases, and 4 bases stayed unmatched. The CDR3 region has the DNA TGCGCCAGCAGCTCCGGGACAGGGGCCGAAAAACTGTTTTTT. Protein sequence: CASSSGTGAEKLFF.

V usage is TRBV7-8 and J usage is TRBJ2-1; D uncertain. Germline V gene sequence: CDR1 SGHVS, CDR2 FQNEAQ. Between the trimmed V and J ends, which lost 5 bases and 12 bases, there was a span of 14 bases. This CDR3 comprises 12 residues. The CDR3 nucleotides read TGTGCCAGCAGCGCAGTTCGGGCCTCGCAGTTCTTC. It is translated as CASSAVRASQFF. The variable domain in full, with the rest retrieved from reference TRBV7-8 and TRBJ2-1, is GAGVSQSPRYKVAKRGQDVALRCDPISGHVSLFWYQQALGQGPEFLTYFQNEAQLDKSGLPSDRFFAERPEGSVSTLKIQRTQQEDSAVYLCASSAVRASQFFGPGTRLTVL.

The table lists this clonotype with many counts. This chain joins TRBV7-2 and TRBJ2-3; no reliable D call. Trimming took 5 bases from V and 1 from J, leaving 7 bases between them. CDR3 length: 13 amino acids. The V gene's germline CDR1 is SGHTA and CDR2 FQGNSA. CDR3 in DNA: TGTGCCAGCAGCCGCCCGGGCACAGATACGCAGTATTTT. Amino acid sequence: CASSRPGTDTQYF.

The chain couples TRBV7-6 to TRBJ2-2; the D gene is possibly TRBD2 (5 bases). This CDR3 is built from 22 residues. The V gene lost 3 bases and the J gene lost 0 bases, with 29 bases spanning the gap. Germline V gene sequence: CDR1 SGHVS, CDR2 FNYEAQ. CDR3: CASSFLYRRLAPRSANTGELFF. CDR3 nucleotide sequence: TGTGCCAGCAGCTTTTTATATCGCCGGCTAGCCCCACGATCCGCGAACACCGGGGAGCTGTTTTTT.

This clonotype has a single count. Written as DNA, the CDR3 is TGTGCCAGCGGAGGACGGGACAGGGTGGCCGAGCAGTACTTC. Its protein product is CASGGRDRVAEQYF. This sequence joins TRBV6-1 and TRBJ2-7, with TRBD1 identical over 9 bases. The CDR3 consists of 14 residues. Germline V lookup: CDR1 MNHNS, CDR2 SASEGT. Trimming removed 8 bases from V and 6 bases from J; junction bases left unmatched: 11.

This clonotype was seen only a few times. The V and J genes are TRBV25-1 and TRBJ2-7, with D possibly TRBD1 on 7 matching bases. V was cut by 3 bases and J by 5 bases, with 8 bases left in between. Germline assignment: CDR1 MGHDK and CDR2 SYGVNS. CDR3 size: 12 residues. The CDR3 bases are TGTGCCAGCAGTGACAGGGGGGACGAGCAGTACGTC. It encodes CASSDRGDEQYV.

This clonotype was seen repeatedly, ten times or more. The chain joins TRBV7-2 to TRBJ1-6; D is uncertain. Germline V CDR1 and CDR2: SGHTA, FQGNSA. The CDR3 is made up of 13 amino acids. The V end was cut by 6 bases, the J end by 6 bases, with 9 bases between. The DNA of the CDR3 is TGTGCCAGCAGGACGGCCCTTAATTCACCCCTCCACTTT. This encodes CASRTALNSPLHF.

The V and J genes are TRBV6-2 or TRBV6-3 and TRBJ2-1; D is uncertain. V was pared by 6 bases and J by 2 bases, with 11 bases between. Germline V gives CDR1 MNHEY, CDR2 SVGEGT. The CDR3 has 14 amino acids. CDR3 protein: CASSLFGPYNEQFF. The CDR3 DNA sequence: TGTGCCAGCAGCCTCTTCGGCCCCTACAATGAGCAGTTCTTC.

The V and J genes are TRBV28 and TRBJ1-2; 9 nucleotides match TRBD1. This CDR3 spans 13 amino acids. The trim removed 4 bases at V and 5 bases at J, leaving 2 bases unmatched. Germline V gene sequence: CDR1 MDHEN, CDR2 SYDVKM. The CDR3 spells CASSYRGRYGYTF. CDR3 sequence (DNA): TGTGCCAGCAGTTACAGGGGGCGGTATGGCTACACCTTC.

Many counts were recorded for this clonotype. The V call is TRBV7-2, the J call TRBJ2-1; TRBD2 matches at 11 bases. The V gene end was trimmed by 5 bases and the J gene end by 9 bases; junction bases not matched to a gene: 6. The CDR3 consists of 14 residues. The germline CDR1 and CDR2 sequences are SGHTA and FQGNSA. CDR3 DNA: TGTGCCAGCAGCAAAGGGACTAGCGGAAGTGAGCAGTTCTTC. Protein product: CASSKGTSGSEQFF. Together with reference TRBV7-2 and TRBJ2-1, the CDR3 gives the full variable domain: GAGVSQSPSNKVTEKGKDVELRCDPISGHTALYWYRQSLGQGLEFLIYFQGNSAPDKSGLPSDRFSAERTGGSVSTLTIQRTQQEDSAVYLCASSKGTSGSEQFFGPGTRLTVL.

This sequence joins TRBV7-2 and TRBJ2-7; possible D gene TRBD2, 5 bases. CDR3 length: 15 amino acids. V gave up 1 base and J gave up 0 bases, with 10 bases separating them. CDR1 and CDR2 from the germline V gene are SGHTA and FQGNSA. The DNA for the CDR3 is TGTGCCAGCAGCTTAGACGGGATGAACTCCTACGAGCAGTACTTC. Amino acid sequence: CASSLDGMNSYEQYF.

V gene TRBV6-2 or TRBV6-3 combines with J gene TRBJ2-2; the D gene could be TRBD1 or TRBD2 (6 bases each). The germline CDR1 and CDR2 sequences are MNHEY and SVGEGT. The CDR3 totals 16 residues. V was trimmed by 3 bases and J by 4 bases, leaving 15 bases between them. CDR3 bases: TGTGCCAGCAGTTATGTTGCGGGACAATTCACCGGGGAGCTGTTTTTT. Translation: CASSYVAGQFTGELFF.